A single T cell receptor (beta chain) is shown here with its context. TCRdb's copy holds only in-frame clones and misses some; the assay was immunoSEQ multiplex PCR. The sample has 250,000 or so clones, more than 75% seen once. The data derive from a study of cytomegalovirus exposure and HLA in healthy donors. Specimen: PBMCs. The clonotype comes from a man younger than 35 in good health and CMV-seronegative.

DNA for the CDR3: TGCGCCAGCAGCCCCGGACTGCCCGGGGAGCTGTTTTTT. Its translation is CASSPGLPGELFF. The chain employs TRBV5-1 and TRBJ2-2, with D possibly being TRBD2 (5 bases). CDR1 and CDR2 (germline): SGHRS, YFSETQ. V was cut by 4 bases and J by 6 bases, with 10 bases left in between. The CDR3 length is 13 residues. Filled out from reference TRBV5-1 and TRBJ2-2, the complete variable domain reads KAGVTQTPRYLIKTRGQQVTLSCSPISGHRSVSWYQQTPGQGLQFLFEYFSETQRNKGNFPGRFSGRQFSNSRSEMNVSTLELGDSALYLCASSPGLPGELFFGEGSRLTVL.